This section outlines one T cell receptor (beta chain) sequence together with its context. Germline CDR1 reads SQVTM; CDR2 reads ANQGSEA. Trimming removed 4 bases at V and 3 bases at J, with 6 bases between. CDR3 length: 11 amino acids. The data stem from a study of Graves' ophthalmopathy and Graves' hyperthyroidism. Amplification targeted the TCR beta CDR3 regions, with RNA transcripts as the source material. First-round RT-PCR with HTBI primers preceded a second-round multiplex PCR. TCRdb analysed the multiplex PCR reads with MiXCR anew, one entry per CDR3 protein. Here the sample spans hundreds of thousands of distinct CDR3 sequences, around 42% being singletons.

The specimen was peripheral blood. The receptor was isolated from an adult man with Graves' ophthalmopathy. The V call is TRBV29-1, the J call TRBJ1-2, with unresolved D. CDR3 nucleotide sequence: TGCAGCGTTGGGGTGGACTATGGCTACACCTTC. This sequence encodes CSVGVDYGYTF.